This passage covers 27 T cell receptor beta chains from one sample sequenced in a study of early T cells in non-severe SARS-CoV-2 infection. TCRdb reprocessed the 5' RACE reads via MiXCR and lists one record per CDR3 protein. The table has tens of thousands of distinct CDR3 sequences, under 7.5% seen once; the top ten hold roughly 6.9%. The sequenced sample was whole blood, obtained at baseline. Receptors originate from an adult who was a healthcare worker with PCR-confirmed SARS-CoV-2 infection or an uninfected control (not recorded which).

This clonotype has more than one count but fewer than ten. The rearrangement links TRBV6-2 or TRBV6-3 to TRBJ1-6; D is undetermined. CDR1 is MNHEY, CDR2 SVGEGT, per germline. The CDR3 is 12 residues long. Trimming pared 7 bases from V and 5 bases from J, leaving 6 bases between. CDR3 sequence (DNA): TGTGCCAGCAAACAGAATAATTCACCCCTCCACTTT. This codes for CASKQNNSPLHF.

This clonotype was counted at least ten times. CDR3 sequence reads: CASSLTPGPLAREQFF. CDR3 nucleotide sequence: TGTGCCAGCAGCTTAACCCCGGGACCCCTAGCTAGGGAGCAGTTCTTC. The chain uses TRBV7-3 and TRBJ2-1, with D perhaps given as TRBD1 or TRBD2 (5 bases each). From germline, CDR1 is SGHTA and CDR2 FQGTGA. This CDR3 contains 16 residues. The ends were cut back, 0 bases at V and 10 bases at J, with 19 bases in the middle.

By proportion, this clonotype is large. V gene TRBV9 combines with J gene TRBJ1-2, with TRBD1 matching over 8 bases. CDR3 length: 13 residues. Germline CDR1 and CDR2: SGDLS and YYNGEE. J gave up 6 bases and V 5 bases, and 6 bases lay outside the gene matches. The CDR3 nucleotides are TGTGCCAGCAGTTTGGACAGGGTCGATGGCTACACCTTC. This translates into CASSLDRVDGYTF.

This clonotype has only a few counts. V gene TRBV25-1 combines with J gene TRBJ2-7; 8 bases match TRBD2. This CDR3 is built from 15 residues. Looked up from germline, CDR1 is MGHDK and CDR2 is SYGVNS. Unmatched junction bases numbered 7, after V lost 3 bases and J lost 3 bases. CDR3 sequence (DNA): TGTGCCAGCAGTGAGAATAGCGGGGCCCTCTACGAGCAGTACTTC. It encodes CASSENSGALYEQYF.

V is TRBV5-1 and J is TRBJ2-3; perhaps D is TRBD1 or TRBD2 (6 bases each). The CDR3 is made up of 16 amino acids. V was trimmed by 5 bases and J by 0 bases, leaving 16 bases between them. Per the germline V gene, CDR1 is SGHRS and CDR2 is YFSETQ. Here the CDR3 reads CASSPGRGLSTDTQYF. In nucleotides, the CDR3 is TGCGCCAGCAGTCCTGGCCGGGGGCTCAGCACAGATACGCAGTATTTT.

This clonotype was seen more than once but under ten times. The chain's CDR3 is CASSLAEKTQYF. Here the CDR3 DNA reads TGTGCCAGCAGCTTAGCTGAGAAGACCCAGTACTTC. The V gene is TRBV7-9, the J gene TRBJ2-5, with D unresolved. CDR1 and CDR2 (germline): SEHNR, FQNEAQ (reference sequence). CDR3 length: 12 residues. Between the trimmed V and J ends, which lost 0 bases and 6 bases, there was a span of 5 bases.

This chain links TRBV6-2 or TRBV6-3 with TRBJ2-1; 8 nucleotides agree with TRBD1. From germline, CDR1 is MNHEY and CDR2 SVGEGT. The CDR3 runs 14 residues. Trimming at V came to 8 bases and at J to 9 bases, leaving 12 bases not matched to a gene. CDR3 nucleotide sequence: TGTGCCAGCGCCCTTTCATACAGGGGGACTGAGCAGTTCTTC. Its translation: CASALSYRGTEQFF.

Notes on this clonotype: Germline is not matched at one junction end, which may reflect a read error. This chain uses TRBV28 with TRBJ2-1; D gene ambiguous. From germline, CDR1 is MDHEN and CDR2 SYDVKM. There are 14 residues in the CDR3. The CDR3 DNA reads TGTGCCAGCAGTTTATTAACCTCCAACAATGAGCAGTTCTTC. Its translation: CASSLLTSNNEQFF.

V and J are TRBV29-1 and TRBJ2-7; unclear D gene. Germline CDR1 and CDR2: SQVTM and ANQGSEA. The V and J ends lost 7 bases and 4 bases respectively, with 17 bases between them. The CDR3 is made up of 13 amino acids. This CDR3 reads CSALSESVYEQYF. The CDR3 DNA follows: TGCAGCGCCCTTAGTGAGTCGGTATACGAGCAGTACTTC.

J is TRBJ2-3 and V is TRBV19; possible D gene TRBD1, 5 bases. CDR1 and CDR2 from the germline V gene are LNHDA and SQIVND (reference sequence). V was clipped by 0 bases and J by 7 bases, with 20 bases between them. The CDR3 runs to 17 residues. The CDR3 DNA reads as TGTGCCAGTAGTATAGATCTCCCCTCCTCGACAGTTAATACGCAGTATTTT. Translated: CASSIDLPSSTVNTQYF. The full variable domain, with the rest looked up from reference TRBV19 and TRBJ2-3, is DGGITQSPKYLFRKEGQNVTLSCEQNLNHDAMYWYRQDPGQGLRLIYYSQIVNDFQKGDIAEGYSVSREKKESFPLTVTSAQKNPTAFYLCASSIDLPSSTVNTQYFGPGTRLTVL.

This rearrangement joins TRBV27 to TRBJ2-1; TRBD2 matches 9 bases. Germline V CDR1 and CDR2: MNHEY, SMNVEV (reference sequence). This CDR3 is 15 amino acids long. The trim removed 5 bases at V and 8 bases at J, leaving 10 bases unmatched. For the CDR3, the DNA is TGTGCCAGCAGTGTTAGCGGGAGCCTTAGGGATGAGCAGTTCTTC. Translation: CASSVSGSLRDEQFF.

By share of the sample, this clonotype is medium-sized (0.01 to 0.1%). This rearrangement joins TRBV7-9 to TRBJ1-1, with D hard to call. Per the germline V gene, CDR1 is SEHNR and CDR2 is FQNEAQ (reference sequence). The length of the CDR3 is 14 residues. Trimming cost V 1 base and J 1 base, with 7 bases left between them. The CDR3 DNA reads TGTGCCAGCAGCTTAGTGGGCAGGAACACTGAAGCTTTCTTT. Its protein product is CASSLVGRNTEAFF.

This clonotype was detected many times. V and J are TRBV2 and TRBJ2-7; 11 positions agree with TRBD1. The CDR3 totals 14 residues. Trimming cost V 7 bases and J 6 bases; bases outside gene matches: 8. Germline V gene data show CDR1 as SNHLY and CDR2 as FYNNEI. The CDR3 region is CASNPPGQGGEQYF. CDR3 DNA sequence: TGTGCCAGCAACCCTCCGGGACAGGGGGGCGAGCAGTACTTC. The full variable domain, its missing parts supplied by reference TRBV2 and TRBJ2-7, is EPEVTQTPSHQVTQMGQEVILRCVPISNHLYFYWYRQILGQKVEFLVSFYNNEISEKSEIFDDQFSVERPDGSNFTLKIRSTKLEDSAMYFCASNPPGQGGEQYFGPGTRLTVT.

This clonotype was counted many times. This chain joins TRBV20-1 and TRBJ2-1; D gene ambiguous. V was cut by 0 bases and J by 6 bases, with 9 bases left in between. From germline, CDR1 is DFQATT and CDR2 SNEGSKA (reference sequence). The CDR3 is made up of 13 amino acids. CDR3 sequence (DNA): TGCAGTGCTAGAGATGGACGGGTCAATGAGCAGTTCTTC. It codes for CSARDGRVNEQFF.

This chain links TRBV4-3 with TRBJ2-3; 7 nucleotides agree with TRBD2. Per germline, CDR1 LGHNA and CDR2 YSLEER. This CDR3 spans 16 amino acids. Germline trimming cut 2 bases from V and 4 bases from J; bases unmatched to any gene: 9. The CDR3 sequence: CASSQRWRERADTQYF. CDR3 sequence (DNA): TGCGCCAGCAGCCAACGGTGGCGGGAGAGGGCAGATACGCAGTATTTT.

In this sample, this clonotype turned up many times. The chain couples TRBV27 to TRBJ1-1; D call uncertain. The V gene lost 5 bases and the J gene lost 1 base, with 14 bases spanning the gap. Germline V gene sequence: CDR1 MNHEY, CDR2 SMNVEV (reference sequence). The CDR3 totals 15 residues. CDR3 sequence (DNA): TGTGCCAGCAGTCCCCCCCTGGAAAGGAACACTGAAGCTTTCTTT. It specifies CASSPPLERNTEAFF.

This clonotype was observed a few times. V gene TRBV14 combines with J gene TRBJ2-7, with 8 positions matching TRBD1. Germline V gives CDR1 SGHDN, CDR2 FVKESK. This CDR3 is 15 amino acids long. V shed 2 bases and J 6 bases; nucleotides not matched to a gene: 9. CDR3 loop: CASSQRGQGPTEQYF. CDR3 coding DNA: TGTGCCAGCAGCCAACGAGGACAGGGCCCGACCGAGCAGTACTTC.

The V and J genes are TRBV6-5 and TRBJ2-7; 7 positions match TRBD1. The germline V gene encodes CDR1 MNHEY and CDR2 SVGAGI. V lost 8 bases and J lost 3; bases outside the gene matches: 7. The CDR3 is made up of 13 amino acids. The CDR3 DNA follows: TGTGCCAGCGGCCGGGACAGAAGCTACGAGCAGTACTTC. Residues: CASGRDRSYEQYF.

There are many counts of this clonotype. The CDR3 reads CSAPGQGEGNTIYF. In DNA, the CDR3 is TGCAGTGCCCCGGGACAGGGGGAAGGAAACACCATATATTTT. The chain is built from TRBV20-1 and TRBJ1-3, with 11 bases matching TRBD1. V was clipped by 6 bases and J by 4 bases; unmatched bases: 5. The CDR3 length is 14 residues. Germline CDR1 DFQATT, CDR2 SNEGSKA (reference sequence).

The rearrangement uses TRBV5-1 and TRBJ2-1; the D gene is possibly TRBD2 (5 bases). Trimming removed 4 bases from V and 7 bases from J, with 18 bases in between. Germline V gene lookup returns CDR1 SGHRS and CDR2 YFSETQ. The CDR3 runs to 15 residues. CDR3: CASSQTEVPGNEQFF. In DNA, the CDR3 is TGCGCCAGCAGCCAAACCGAGGTCCCGGGGAATGAGCAGTTCTTC.

A few counts support this clonotype. This chain uses TRBV15 with TRBJ1-4; D gene uncertain. Trimming took off 1 base at V and 5 bases at J, with 11 bases between the two ends. Germline assignment: CDR1 LNHNV and CDR2 YYDKDF (reference sequence). The CDR3 sequence is 15 residues long. CDR3 nucleotides: TGTGCCACCAGCAGAGTAGGTGTAGTAAATGAAAAACTGTTTTTT. It encodes CATSRVGVVNEKLFF.

The rearrangement joins TRBV4-2 to TRBJ1-4; D unclear. Germline V gives CDR1 LGHNA, CDR2 YNFKEQ. The CDR3 has 12 residues. V lost 8 bases, J lost 8 bases, and 12 bases lay in between. The CDR3 DNA reads TGTGCCAGCGGGAGTTTTAGGGAAAAACTGTTTTTT. It yields the protein CASGSFREKLFF.

This clonotype was seen many times. The chain combines TRBV30 with TRBJ1-1, with 9 nucleotides matching TRBD1. Germline CDR1 reads GTSNPN; CDR2 reads SVGIG (reference sequence). After removal of 3 bases from V and 0 bases from J, the junction contained 2 bases not matched to a gene. This CDR3 region has 14 residues. The CDR3 spells CAWSGQGLNTEAFF. CDR3 DNA sequence: TGTGCCTGGAGCGGACAGGGGTTGAACACTGAAGCTTTCTTT.

The rearrangement uses TRBV12-3 or TRBV12-4 and TRBJ1-2; D unresolved. The CDR3 spans 11 residues. Trimming shortened V by 6 bases and J by 8 bases, and 10 bases separated the two germline ends. The CDR3 DNA sequence: TGTGCCAGCAGCAACGTACGGGGCTACACCTTC. The encoded protein is CASSNVRGYTF.

The genes are TRBV28 and TRBJ2-3; D remains ambiguous. Germline CDR1 reads MDHEN; CDR2 reads SYDVKM. V lost 1 base and J 2 bases, leaving 1 base between the germline ends. The CDR3 is 12 amino acids. The CDR3 nucleotides read TGTGCCAGCAGTTTATTCACAGATACGCAGTATTTT. Amino acid sequence: CASSLFTDTQYF.

This clonotype was found a few times. The chain's CDR3 is CASSPPKGSNTEAFF. The CDR3 DNA reads as TGTGCCAGCTCACCACCCAAGGGAAGTAACACTGAAGCTTTCTTT. The chain employs TRBV18 and TRBJ1-1; D not certain. The CDR3 runs to 15 residues. Germline CDR1 and CDR2: KGHSH and LQKENI. V lost 0 bases and J lost 2, with 10 bases in between.

The table lists this clonotype with many counts. The genes are TRBV29-1 and TRBJ2-7; TRBD2 aligns across 9 bases. Germline CDR1 SQVTM, CDR2 ANQGSEA. This CDR3 has 14 residues. After removal of 7 bases from V and 6 bases from J, the junction contained 13 bases not matched to a gene. CDR3 DNA sequence: TGCAGCGCCACTCAGGCGGGAGGGCCTGGCGAGCAGTACTTC. This sequence encodes CSATQAGGPGEQYF.